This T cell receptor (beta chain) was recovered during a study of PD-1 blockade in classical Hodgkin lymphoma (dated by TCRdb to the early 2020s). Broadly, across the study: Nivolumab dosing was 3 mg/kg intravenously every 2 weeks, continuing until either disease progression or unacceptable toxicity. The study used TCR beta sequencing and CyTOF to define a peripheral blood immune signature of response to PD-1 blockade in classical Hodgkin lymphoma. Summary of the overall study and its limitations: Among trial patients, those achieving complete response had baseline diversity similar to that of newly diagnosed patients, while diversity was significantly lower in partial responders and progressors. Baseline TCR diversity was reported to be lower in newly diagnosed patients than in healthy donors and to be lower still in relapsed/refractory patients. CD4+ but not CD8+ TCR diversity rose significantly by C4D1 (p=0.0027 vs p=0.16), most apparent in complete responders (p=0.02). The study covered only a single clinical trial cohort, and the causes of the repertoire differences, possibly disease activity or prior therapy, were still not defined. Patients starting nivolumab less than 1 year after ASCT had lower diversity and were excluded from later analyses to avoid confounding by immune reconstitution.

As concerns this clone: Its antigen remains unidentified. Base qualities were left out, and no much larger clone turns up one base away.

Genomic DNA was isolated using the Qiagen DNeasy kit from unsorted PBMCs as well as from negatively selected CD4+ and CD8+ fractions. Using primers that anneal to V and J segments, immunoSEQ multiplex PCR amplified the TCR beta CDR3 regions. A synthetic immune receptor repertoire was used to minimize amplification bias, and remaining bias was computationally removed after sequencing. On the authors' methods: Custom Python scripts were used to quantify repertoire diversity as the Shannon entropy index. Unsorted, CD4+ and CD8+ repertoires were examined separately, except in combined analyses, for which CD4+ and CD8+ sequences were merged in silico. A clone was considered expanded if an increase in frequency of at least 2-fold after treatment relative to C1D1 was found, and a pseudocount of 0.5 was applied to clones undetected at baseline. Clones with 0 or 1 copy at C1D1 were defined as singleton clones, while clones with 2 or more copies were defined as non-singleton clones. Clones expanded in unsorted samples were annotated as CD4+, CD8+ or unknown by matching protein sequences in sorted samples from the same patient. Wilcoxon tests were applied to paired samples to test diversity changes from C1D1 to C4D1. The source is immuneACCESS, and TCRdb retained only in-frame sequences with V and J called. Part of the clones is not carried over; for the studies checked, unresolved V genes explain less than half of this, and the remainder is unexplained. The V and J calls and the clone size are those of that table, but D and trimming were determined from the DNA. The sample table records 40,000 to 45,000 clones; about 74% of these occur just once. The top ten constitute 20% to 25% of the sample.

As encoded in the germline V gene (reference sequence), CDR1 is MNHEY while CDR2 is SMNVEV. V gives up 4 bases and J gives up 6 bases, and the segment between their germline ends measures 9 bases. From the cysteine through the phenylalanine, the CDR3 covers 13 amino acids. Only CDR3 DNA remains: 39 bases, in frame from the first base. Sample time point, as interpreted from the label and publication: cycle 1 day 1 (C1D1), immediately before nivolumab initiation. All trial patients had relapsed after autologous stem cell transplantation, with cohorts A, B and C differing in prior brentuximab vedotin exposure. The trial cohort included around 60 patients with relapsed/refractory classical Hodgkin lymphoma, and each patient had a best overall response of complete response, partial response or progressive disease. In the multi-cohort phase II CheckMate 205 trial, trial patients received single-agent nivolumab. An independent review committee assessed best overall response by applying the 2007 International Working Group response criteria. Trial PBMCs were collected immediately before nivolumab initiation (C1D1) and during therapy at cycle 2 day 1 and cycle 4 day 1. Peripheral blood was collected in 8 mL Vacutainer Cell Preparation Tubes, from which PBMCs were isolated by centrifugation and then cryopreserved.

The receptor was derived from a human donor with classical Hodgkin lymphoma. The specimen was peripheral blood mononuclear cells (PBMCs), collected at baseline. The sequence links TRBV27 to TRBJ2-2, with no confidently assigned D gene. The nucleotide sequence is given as TGTGCCAGCAGTTCCCTAAGTTCCGGGGAGCTGTTTTTT. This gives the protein CASSSLSSGELFF.